These 28 T cell receptor beta chains came from one sample sequenced in a study of T cell responses to AZD1222 COVID-19 vaccine. Data came from immunoSEQ multiplex PCR; TCRdb stores just in-frame clones and leaves some out. Of 150,000 to 200,000 clones in the sample, more than 90% were seen once. The source was peripheral blood, collected 28 days after the second dose of the MenACWY control vaccine. Receptors were obtained from an adult who received the MenACWY meningococcal vaccine as a control.

The V and J genes are TRBV27 and TRBJ1-4, with D tentatively TRBD1 (5 bases). This CDR3 is built from 16 residues. V lost 2 bases to trimming and J lost 2 bases, with 12 bases between them. Germline CDR1 reads MNHEY; CDR2 reads SMNVEV (reference sequence). This chain's CDR3 is CASSLVVGATNEKLFF. CDR3 bases: TGTGCCAGCAGTTTAGTCGTAGGGGCCACTAATGAAAAACTGTTTTTT.

The genes are TRBV6-5 and TRBJ1-2, with TRBD1 as a possible D gene (6 bases). CDR1 is MNHEY, CDR2 SVGAGI, per germline. The CDR3 loop spans 14 amino acids. V lost 6 bases and J lost 4, with 15 bases in between. CDR3 coding DNA: TGTGCCAGCAGCAATTTACAGGGTCCCTATGGCTACACCTTC. It yields the protein CASSNLQGPYGYTF.

CDR3 in amino acids: CASSPARDGYNEQFF. CDR3 nucleotide sequence: TGTGCCAGCAGCCCTGCTAGAGACGGCTACAATGAGCAGTTCTTC. This chain joins TRBV11-1 and TRBJ2-1; D not resolved. This CDR3 is 15 amino acids long. Looked up from germline, CDR1 is SGHAT and CDR2 is FQDESV (reference sequence). V dropped 5 bases and J dropped 3 bases, with 14 bases sitting between them.

This clone came up a few times. The chain couples TRBV7-2 to TRBJ2-7; tentative D call: TRBD2 (5 bases). The CDR3 runs to 16 residues. With 1 base removed from V and 0 bases from J, the gap between germline ends came to 13 bases. CDR1 is SGHTA, CDR2 FQGNSA, per germline. Written as DNA, the CDR3 is TGTGCCAGCAGCTTAGGGAGCAGCGGTGACTCCTACGAGCAGTACTTC. The encoded protein is CASSLGSSGDSYEQYF.

This chain uses TRBV3-1 (or the pseudogene TRBV3-2) with TRBJ2-5, with D tentatively TRBD2 (5 bases). The CDR3 sequence is 14 residues long. V was trimmed by 6 bases and J by 5 bases, leaving 16 bases between them. CDR1 LGHDT and CDR2 YNNKEL come from the germline V gene (reference sequence). CDR3 sequence reads: CASSRDTRFETQYF. CDR3 bases: TGTGCCAGCAGTCGCGACACTAGATTTGAGACCCAGTACTTC.

This chain joins TRBV9 and TRBJ2-5, with D perhaps matching TRBD1 or TRBD2 (5 bases each). Germline CDR1 is SGDLS and CDR2 is YYNGEE. The CDR3 extends over 17 amino acids. Trimming took 0 bases from V and 5 from J, leaving 20 bases between them. The CDR3 region has the DNA TGTGCCAGCAGCGTAGGCCGCCGGGGCCTGAGGGGCGAGACCCAGTACTTC. Translation: CASSVGRRGLRGETQYF. Complete variable domain (other parts from reference TRBV9 and TRBJ2-5): DSGVTQTPKHLITATGQRVTLRCSPRSGDLSVYWYQQSLDQGLQFLIQYYNGEERAKGNILERFSAQQFPDLHSELNLSSLELGDSALYFCASSVGRRGLRGETQYFGPGTRLLVL.

The chain combines TRBV6-5 with TRBJ2-2; D is unresolved. Per the germline V gene, CDR1 is MNHEY and CDR2 is SVGAGI. The CDR3 has 15 amino acids. V was trimmed by 2 bases and J by 2 bases, leaving 9 bases between them. CDR3 bases: TGTGCCAGCAGTTACCGGGCGGCTAACACCGGGGAGCTGTTTTTT. This sequence encodes CASSYRAANTGELFF.

The chain is built from TRBV30 and TRBJ2-1; D unresolved. CDR3 size: 11 residues. The V and J ends lost 1 base and 6 bases respectively, with 4 bases between them. The germline V gene has CDR1 GTSNPN and CDR2 SVGIG (reference sequence). The CDR3 DNA follows: TGTGCCTGGAGTGCCCGCAATGAGCAGTTCTTC. It is translated as CAWSARNEQFF. Complete variable domain (other parts from reference TRBV30 and TRBJ2-1): SQTIHQWPATLVQPVGSPLSLECTVEGTSNPNLYWYRQAAGRGLQLLFYSVGIGQISSEVPQNLSASRPQDRQFILSSKKLLLSDSGFYLCAWSARNEQFFGPGTRLTVL.

V gene TRBV7-9 combines with J gene TRBJ2-1, with D unclear. The CDR3 is 17 amino acids. The V end lost 5 bases, the J end lost 0 bases, and 17 bases lay between the germline ends. Germline V gene lookup returns CDR1 SEHNR and CDR2 FQNEAQ (reference sequence). CDR3 loop: CASSTSSGLSSYNEQFF. In DNA, the CDR3 is TGTGCCAGCAGCACATCCTCGGGCCTGAGCTCCTACAATGAGCAGTTCTTC.

The chain combines TRBV7-2 with TRBJ2-5; 7 bases are shared with TRBD2. This CDR3 has 15 residues. The ends lost 7 bases at V and 3 bases at J; junction bases unmatched: 11. CDR1 is SGHTA and CDR2 is FQGNSA in the germline V gene. CDR3 DNA: TGTGCCAGCAAAGTGGGCGGGAGCGGGAAAGAGACCCAGTACTTC. Protein sequence: CASKVGGSGKETQYF.

The CDR3 region has the DNA TGTGCCAGCAGCTTAGCCAGGGCGGGCACCGGGGAGCTGTTTTTT. Translating it yields CASSLARAGTGELFF. V usage is TRBV7-6 and J usage is TRBJ2-2, with D perhaps assigned TRBD1 or TRBD2 (5 bases each). The ends were cut back, 0 bases at V and 4 bases at J, with 9 bases in the middle. In germline, CDR1 is SGHVS, CDR2 FNYEAQ. CDR3 length: 15 amino acids.

This CDR3 reads CASSLARGTDTQYF. The CDR3 DNA follows: TGTGCCAGCAGCTTAGCCCGAGGCACAGATACGCAGTATTTT. The chain combines TRBV11-2 with TRBJ2-3; D unclear. There are 14 residues in the CDR3. Germline lookup yields CDR1 SGHAT and CDR2 FQNNGV. Trimming pared 1 base from V and 1 base from J, leaving 6 bases between.

This chain connects TRBV5-1 to TRBJ2-7; 12 bases are a match to TRBD2. V lost 0 bases, J lost 3 bases, and 1 base stayed unmatched. This CDR3 has 15 amino acids. Germline-derived CDR1 and CDR2 are SGHRS and YFSETQ. CDR3 sequence: CASSLGLAGDYEQYF. CDR3 in DNA: TGCGCCAGCAGCTTGGGACTAGCGGGAGACTACGAGCAGTACTTC.

A remark on this clone: Other DNA sequences in this sample translate to the same CDR3. The chain carries TRBV28 and TRBJ1-5; no firm D call. The length of the CDR3 is 14 residues. Germline V gene data show CDR1 as MDHEN and CDR2 as SYDVKM. Trimming pared 5 bases from V and 0 bases from J, leaving 8 bases between. The CDR3 region is CASSLRGSNQPQHF. CDR3 nucleotide sequence: TGTGCCAGCAGTCTCCGGGGTAGCAATCAGCCCCAGCATTTT.

This chain joins TRBV5-1 and TRBJ1-2; D is uncertain. Germline CDR1 SGHRS, CDR2 YFSETQ. V lost 4 bases to trimming and J lost 6 bases, with 10 bases between them. CDR3 size: 12 residues. CDR3 in amino acids: CASSLGANGYTF. In DNA, the CDR3 is TGCGCCAGCAGCCTGGGAGCTAATGGCTACACCTTC.

The chain joins TRBV9 to TRBJ2-2; D gene uncertain. Germline CDR1 is SGDLS and CDR2 is YYNGEE. Trimming removed 0 bases from V and 1 base from J, with 7 bases in between. The CDR3 extends over 15 amino acids. The CDR3: CASSVGLLNTGELFF. The CDR3 region has the DNA TGTGCCAGCAGCGTAGGTCTTTTGAACACCGGGGAGCTGTTTTTT.

This rearrangement joins TRBV5-4 to TRBJ1-1; D is unresolved. There are 14 residues in the CDR3. The germline V gene encodes CDR1 SGHNT and CDR2 YYREEE (reference sequence). V was clipped by 0 bases and J by 1 base, with 7 bases between them. In DNA, the CDR3 is TGTGCCAGCAGCTTGGACCACAGGAACACTGAAGCTTTCTTT. It is translated as CASSLDHRNTEAFF.

V is TRBV9 and J is TRBJ2-7; 13 bases match TRBD2. CDR1 SGDLS and CDR2 YYNGEE come from the germline V gene. CDR3 length: 15 amino acids. V shed 3 bases, J shed 6 bases, and the junction held 6 bases outside the gene matches. CDR3 sequence reads: CASSATSGRTGEQYF. For the CDR3, the DNA is TGTGCCAGCAGCGCGACTAGCGGGAGGACGGGCGAGCAGTACTTC.

The V and J genes are TRBV29-1 and TRBJ1-2; TRBD1 aligns across 10 bases. V shed 7 bases, J shed 4 bases, and the junction held 9 bases outside the gene matches. Germline lookup yields CDR1 SQVTM and CDR2 ANQGSEA. This CDR3 is 14 amino acids long. In DNA, the CDR3 is TGCAGCGCTCCGACAGGGGGCTCGGGCTATGGCTACACCTTC. Protein: CSAPTGGSGYGYTF.

The rearrangement uses TRBV14 and TRBJ1-1; 8 bases fit TRBD1. From germline, CDR1 is SGHDN and CDR2 FVKESK. This CDR3 spans 16 amino acids. The V and J ends lost 0 bases and 6 bases, in that order; junction bases with no gene match: 9. For the CDR3, the DNA is TGTGCCAGCAGCCAAGAAGGAGGACAGGGCGGATCTGAAGCTTTCTTT. It translates to CASSQEGGQGGSEAFF. Looking up the rest from reference TRBV14 and TRBJ1-1 gives the full variable domain: EAGVTQFPSHSVIEKGQTVTLRCDPISGHDNLYWYRRVMGKEIKFLLHFVKESKQDESGMPNNRFLAERTGGTYSTLKVQPAELEDSGVYFCASSQEGGQGGSEAFFGQGTRLTVV.

This clone was counted only a few times. The chain joins TRBV9 to TRBJ1-1; TRBD1 aligns across 7 bases. Trimming took 1 base from V and 1 from J; bases not matched to a gene: 4. This CDR3 spans 15 amino acids. Per germline, CDR1 SGDLS and CDR2 YYNGEE. The CDR3 reads CASSVMDRRNTEAFF. CDR3 sequence (DNA): TGTGCCAGCAGCGTAATGGACAGGAGGAACACTGAAGCTTTCTTT. The whole variable domain, remainder taken from reference TRBV9 and TRBJ1-1, is DSGVTQTPKHLITATGQRVTLRCSPRSGDLSVYWYQQSLDQGLQFLIQYYNGEERAKGNILERFSAQQFPDLHSELNLSSLELGDSALYFCASSVMDRRNTEAFFGQGTRLTVV.

The V gene is TRBV30, the J gene TRBJ1-3, with D unresolved. CDR3 length: 14 amino acids. Trimming took 2 bases from V and 0 from J, leaving 8 bases between them. CDR1 is GTSNPN and CDR2 is SVGIG in the germline V gene (reference sequence). In DNA, the CDR3 is TGTGCCTGGAGTACATGGAGCTCTGGAAACACCATATATTTT. Translation: CAWSTWSSGNTIYF.

V usage is TRBV7-8 and J usage is TRBJ2-1, with D possibly matching TRBD1 (5 bases). Per germline, CDR1 SGHVS and CDR2 FQNEAQ. V gave up 1 base and J gave up 2 bases, with 9 bases separating them. The CDR3 extends over 15 amino acids. CDR3 DNA sequence: TGTGCCAGCAGCTTAGAGGGGTCGACCTACAATGAGCAGTTCTTC. Its protein product is CASSLEGSTYNEQFF.

This chain joins TRBV12-3 or TRBV12-4 and TRBJ2-7; TRBD2 is a possible D gene (6 bases). With 6 bases removed from V and 5 bases from J, the gap between germline ends came to 11 bases. This CDR3 is built from 12 residues. CDR3 loop: CASRGTSHEQYF. The CDR3 nucleotides are TGTGCCAGCAGAGGGACTTCCCACGAGCAGTACTTC.

V and J are TRBV28 and TRBJ1-1, with D uncertain. Deletions cut 6 bases from V and 5 bases from J, with 10 bases between. CDR1 and CDR2 from the germline V gene are MDHEN and SYDVKM. The length of the CDR3 is 12 residues. Here the CDR3 reads CASSDGGTEAFF. The CDR3 DNA follows: TGTGCCAGCAGCGACGGTGGAACTGAAGCTTTCTTT.

This clone has only one observation. The rearrangement links TRBV27 to TRBJ2-7, with 8 bases that match TRBD2. CDR3 length equals 15 residues. With 3 bases clipped from V and 7 bases from J, the junction kept 11 bases outside the gene matches. The germline CDR1 and CDR2 sequences are MNHEY and SMNVEV (reference sequence). The CDR3 DNA sequence: TGTGCCAGCAGTTTGTGGGGAGCCGGGAGGGGAGAGCAGTACTTC. This sequence encodes CASSLWGAGRGEQYF.

This clone was seen only once. J is TRBJ1-5 and V is TRBV6-1; D gene ambiguous. Trimming removed 2 bases from V and 1 base from J, with 9 bases in between. The CDR3 loop spans 15 amino acids. The V gene's germline CDR1 is MNHNS and CDR2 SASEGT. In DNA form, the CDR3 reads TGTGCCAGCAGTGAACCGGTAGGAAGCAATCAGCCCCAGCATTTT. This translates into CASSEPVGSNQPQHF.

The J gene is TRBJ1-2, the V gene TRBV6-5; D is possibly TRBD1 (5 bases). The CDR3 spans 14 residues. Deletions cut 5 bases from V and 0 bases from J, with 10 bases between. Germline-derived CDR1 and CDR2 are MNHEY and SVGAGI. The CDR3 coding sequence is TGTGCCAGCAGTCAGACAGTAGCTAACTATGGCTACACCTTC. Amino acids: CASSQTVANYGYTF.